In its sample, the clone carrying this TCR beta chain was seen many times. The data were taken from a study of T cells in Graves' hyperthyroidism and ophthalmopathy. CDR1 SNHLY and CDR2 FYNNEI come from the germline V gene. The CDR3 contains 12 residues. With 5 bases removed from V and 3 bases from J, the gap between germline ends came to 5 bases. Researchers amplified the TCR beta CDR3 regions from RNA transcripts. A set of HTBI primers served as the primers for a first-round RT-PCR of the TCR CDR3. TCRdb independently ran MiXCR on the multiplex PCR reads; one entry per CDR3 protein. The table includes about 100,000 distinct CDR3 sequences, approximately 16% detected once. No ophthalmopathy progression within 18 months constituted stable Graves' hyperthyroidism.

The specimen sequenced was blood. The source of this sequence is a woman aged 45 to 65 with Graves' hyperthyroidism. The V and J genes are TRBV2 and TRBJ1-5; D not resolved. CDR3 in amino acids: CASSRVNQPQHF. In DNA form, the CDR3 reads TGTGCCAGCAGTAGGGTCAATCAGCCCCAGCATTTT.